The 28 T cell receptor beta chains listed next were all sequenced from one sample in a study of T-cell reconstitution after alpha-beta-depleted transplantation in children. Using unique molecular identifiers, the investigators prepared the TCRbeta library. In TCRdb, the PCR reads were re-called with MiXCR into one record per CDR3 protein. The profile shows roughly 350,000 distinct CDR3 sequences, over 9% of them singletons. This sample comprised PBMCs from the stem cell graft donor, obtained from the stem cell graft. All receptors derive from a human donor who donated a stem cell graft to a child with acute lymphoblastic leukemia.

The chain carries TRBV27 and TRBJ2-1; 7 positions agree with TRBD2. Per germline, CDR1 MNHEY and CDR2 SMNVEV (reference sequence). The CDR3 contains 16 residues. V lost 4 bases to trimming and J lost 4 bases; unmatched junction nucleotides: 10. CDR3 DNA sequence: TGTGCCAGCAGTTCCCAGCTAGCGGATATATACAATGAGCAGTTCTTC. Translating gives CASSSQLADIYNEQFF.

The chain links TRBV7-9 to TRBJ1-6; no reliable D call. Germline V gene data show CDR1 as SEHNR and CDR2 as FQNEAQ (reference sequence). With 0 bases removed from V and 4 bases from J, the gap between germline ends came to 10 bases. The CDR3 length is 16 residues. CDR3 bases: TGTGCCAGCAGCTTAGCTTCGCCGCGTTATAATTCACCCCTCCACTTT. Its protein product is CASSLASPRYNSPLHF.

V usage is TRBV5-1 and J usage is TRBJ2-4, with 11 bases identical to TRBD1. Germline V lookup: CDR1 SGHRS, CDR2 YFSETQ. J gave up 8 bases and V 4 bases, and 5 bases lay outside the gene matches. The CDR3 is 14 residues long. CDR3 amino acids: CASSQGQGVDIQYF. CDR3 DNA: TGCGCCAGCAGCCAGGGACAGGGGGTGGACATTCAGTACTTC.

The sample holds a few counts of this clonotype. This chain links TRBV7-9 with TRBJ1-1; TRBD1 agrees at 8 bases. The CDR3 sequence is 17 residues long. V trimming: 3 bases; J trimming: 3 bases; junction bases outside the gene matches: 12. The V gene's germline CDR1 is SEHNR and CDR2 FQNEAQ (reference sequence). The CDR3 DNA reads as TGTGCCAGCAGCTTGGGACAGGCAATGAGTAGGGACACTGAAGCTTTCTTT. It codes for CASSLGQAMSRDTEAFF.

The sample holds many counts of this clonotype. CDR3 coding DNA: TGCGCCAGCTCCAGACTAGCGGGAGAGGCTGAGCAGTTCTTC. Translating gives CASSRLAGEAEQFF. V and J are TRBV5-1 and TRBJ2-1, with 12 bases that match TRBD2. Germline V gene sequence: CDR1 SGHRS, CDR2 YFSETQ. This CDR3 comprises 14 residues. The J segment lost 9 bases and the V segment lost 7 bases, leaving 8 bases of the junction unmatched.

This clonotype was counted at least ten times. The CDR3 spells CSVPPGGREETQYF. The CDR3 nucleotides are TGCAGCGTTCCTCCGGGAGGCAGAGAAGAGACCCAGTACTTC. The chain joins TRBV29-1 to TRBJ2-5; 7 bases map to TRBD2. CDR3 size: 14 residues. V trimming: 5 bases; J trimming: 3 bases; junction bases outside the gene matches: 9. Germline V gives CDR1 SQVTM, CDR2 ANQGSEA.

There are many counts of this clonotype. The V and J genes are TRBV6-1 and TRBJ2-1; 10 bases match TRBD2. Germline loops: CDR1 MNHNS, CDR2 SASEGT. The CDR3 has 13 amino acids. The V and J ends lost 6 bases and 9 bases, in that order; junction bases with no gene match: 5. Written as DNA, the CDR3 is TGTGCCAGCAGGGTTACTAGCGGGATTGAGCAGTTCTTC. Its protein product is CASRVTSGIEQFF.

This clonotype was seen ten or more times. The rearrangement joins TRBV11-2 to TRBJ2-3, with TRBD2 matching over 14 bases. CDR3 size: 16 residues. CDR1 and CDR2 from the germline V gene are SGHAT and FQNNGV. Trimming removed 4 bases from V and 6 bases from J; junction bases left unmatched: 6. CDR3 region: CASSSRLAGGPDTQYF. The CDR3 coding sequence is TGTGCCAGCAGCTCCAGACTAGCGGGAGGGCCGGATACGCAGTATTTT.

The table lists this clonotype with a few counts. The V gene is TRBV27, the J gene TRBJ2-5; the match to TRBD2 covers 9 bases. After removal of 6 bases from V and 7 bases from J, the junction contained 15 bases not matched to a gene. The CDR3 spans 16 residues. Germline CDR1 MNHEY, CDR2 SMNVEV (reference sequence). The CDR3 spells CASSPRVAGGLVTQYF. CDR3 nucleotides: TGTGCCAGCAGCCCGCGGGTGGCGGGAGGGCTTGTGACCCAGTACTTC.

This clonotype was picked up many times. This sequence joins TRBV5-5 and TRBJ1-2, with D unclear. Trimming cost V 0 bases and J 1 base, with 10 bases left between them. Germline loops: CDR1 SGHKS, CDR2 YYEKEE (reference sequence). This CDR3 comprises 15 residues. CDR3 DNA: TGTGCCAGCAGCTTGGGAAGCCGGCTTAACTATGGCTACACCTTC. It yields the protein CASSLGSRLNYGYTF.

This clonotype was found many times. V and J are TRBV6-5 and TRBJ1-6; no clear D. In germline, CDR1 is MNHEY, CDR2 SVGAGI. This CDR3 spans 14 amino acids. Between the trimmed V and J ends, which lost 0 bases and 10 bases, there was a span of 10 bases. In DNA form, the CDR3 reads TGTGCCAGCAGTTACTCACGAGAGGGCTCACCCCTCCACTTT. This gives the protein CASSYSREGSPLHF.

This clonotype has only a few counts. The rearrangement uses TRBV5-1 and TRBJ2-3, with D unclear. V was pared by 0 bases and J by 5 bases, with 10 bases between. CDR1 SGHRS and CDR2 YFSETQ come from the germline V gene. This CDR3 spans 14 amino acids. This CDR3 reads CASSLAIRGDTQYF. The CDR3 DNA reads as TGCGCCAGCAGCTTGGCCATAAGAGGAGATACGCAGTATTTT. Filled out from reference TRBV5-1 and TRBJ2-3, the complete variable domain reads KAGVTQTPRYLIKTRGQQVTLSCSPISGHRSVSWYQQTPGQGLQFLFEYFSETQRNKGNFPGRFSGRQFSNSRSEMNVSTLELGDSALYLCASSLAIRGDTQYFGPGTRLTVL.

This clonotype showed up just a few times. The gene calls are TRBV5-1 and TRBJ1-6; TRBD1 matches at 8 bases. Germline trimming cut 4 bases from V and 7 bases from J; bases unmatched to any gene: 7. Germline V gene data show CDR1 as SGHRS and CDR2 as YFSETQ. This CDR3 region has 15 residues. CDR3 nucleotides: TGCGCCAGCAGCCCTTCGGACAGGGCGAATTCACCCCTCCACTTT. Its protein product is CASSPSDRANSPLHF.

This clonotype was detected a few times. The V call is TRBV29-1, the J call TRBJ1-2; 9 bases are shared with TRBD1. From germline, CDR1 is SQVTM and CDR2 ANQGSEA. Losses at the gene ends were 6 bases for V and 7 bases for J; bases not matched to a gene: 9. The length of the CDR3 is 13 residues. CDR3 coding DNA: TGCAGCGTGCCGGGACAGGGTACATTTGGCTACACCTTC. As protein: CSVPGQGTFGYTF.

This clonotype appeared a few times. This chain joins TRBV5-6 and TRBJ1-2; D gene ambiguous. The CDR3 runs 13 residues. V dropped 3 bases and J dropped 6 bases, with 12 bases sitting between them. Germline V gene data show CDR1 as SGHDT and CDR2 as YYEEEE. Here the CDR3 DNA reads TGTGCCAGCAGCTCTCTCCGGGGAGATGGCTACACCTTC. Its translation: CASSSLRGDGYTF.

V usage is TRBV20-1 and J usage is TRBJ2-7; D is perhaps TRBD1 or TRBD2 (7 bases each). V lost 5 bases and J lost 13, with 21 bases in between. This CDR3 is 12 amino acids long. The germline V gene has CDR1 DFQATT and CDR2 SNEGSKA (reference sequence). CDR3 amino acids: CSAQGGTEIKYF. In DNA form, the CDR3 reads TGCAGTGCTCAGGGAGGGACAGAGATTAAATACTTC.

The chain has TRBV7-9 and TRBJ1-5; D is perhaps TRBD1 (5 bases). Germline loops: CDR1 SEHNR, CDR2 FQNEAQ (reference sequence). The CDR3 length is 14 residues. Between the trimmed V and J ends, which lost 3 bases and 2 bases, there was a span of 8 bases. The CDR3 is CASSFLGGNQPQHF. The CDR3 DNA reads TGTGCCAGCAGCTTCTTAGGGGGCAATCAGCCCCAGCATTTT.

The rearrangement links TRBV28 to TRBJ2-1, with 14 positions matching TRBD2. The trim removed 5 bases at V and 2 bases at J, leaving 11 bases unmatched. The CDR3 is 19 amino acids. The germline gives CDR1 MDHEN, CDR2 SYDVKM. The CDR3 sequence: CASSLTRTSGRKPYNEQFF. CDR3 DNA sequence: TGTGCCAGCAGTCTGACCCGGACTAGCGGGAGGAAACCCTACAATGAGCAGTTCTTC.

The chain employs TRBV20-1 and TRBJ2-7; D perhaps matches TRBD1 (6 bases). The germline V and J ends were trimmed by 6 bases and 4 bases, with 16 bases remaining between them. Germline V gene lookup returns CDR1 DFQATT and CDR2 SNEGSKA (reference sequence). The CDR3 extends over 13 amino acids. As DNA, the CDR3 is TGCAGTGCCCCCCAGGGGAATTTATACGAGCAGTACTTC. Translating gives CSAPQGNLYEQYF.

This clonotype was counted at least ten times. The chain uses TRBV3-1 and TRBJ2-1; perhaps TRBD1 as D (6 bases). Germline V CDR1 and CDR2: LGHDT, YNNKEL (reference sequence). The CDR3 has 16 residues. The ends were cut back, 4 bases at V and 5 bases at J, with 18 bases in the middle. This chain's CDR3 is CASSRGGAGTHNEQFF. The CDR3 DNA is TGTGCCAGCAGCCGAGGTGGGGCAGGGACACACAATGAGCAGTTCTTC.

The chain has TRBV12-3 or TRBV12-4 and TRBJ2-7, with D possibly matching TRBD2 (5 bases). Trimming took off 10 bases at V and 6 bases at J, with 19 bases between the two ends. The CDR3 consists of 13 residues. CDR3 residues: CAIREVSRGEQYF. CDR3 DNA: TGTGCCATCCGCGAGGTGAGCCGGGGCGAGCAGTACTTC.

This clonotype was seen repeatedly, ten times or more. The V gene is TRBV7-3, the J gene TRBJ2-1, with D maybe TRBD2 (6 bases). The V gene lost 2 bases and the J gene lost 0 bases, with 11 bases spanning the gap. The CDR3 is made up of 16 amino acids. Germline V gene data show CDR1 as SGHTA and CDR2 as FQGTGA. DNA for the CDR3: TGTGCCAGCAGCTTACTTAGCGGCAGCTCCTACAATGAGCAGTTCTTC. Protein sequence: CASSLLSGSSYNEQFF.

This clonotype showed up just a few times. This chain connects TRBV4-3 to TRBJ1-5; D is unclear. CDR1 and CDR2 (germline): LGHNA, YSLEER. This CDR3 is built from 13 residues. V was pared by 5 bases and J by 4 bases, with 9 bases between. CDR3 sequence reads: CASSKQTNQPQHF. CDR3 sequence (DNA): TGCGCCAGCAGCAAACAAACAAATCAGCCCCAGCATTTT.

This clonotype was counted between two and nine times. The chain couples TRBV4-1 to TRBJ2-7, with D possibly TRBD1 on 6 matching bases. In germline, CDR1 is MGHRA, CDR2 YSYEKL. Trimming left V 2 bases short and J 5 bases short, with 10 bases between. This CDR3 spans 13 amino acids. CDR3 sequence: CASSQQGWHEQYF. CDR3 in DNA: TGCGCCAGCAGCCAACAGGGGTGGCACGAGCAGTACTTC.

This clonotype was found many times. J is TRBJ1-1 and V is TRBV4-3; tentatively, D is TRBD1 (5 bases). V lost 0 bases and J 5 bases, leaving 10 bases between the germline ends. In germline, CDR1 is LGHNA, CDR2 YSLEER. This CDR3 spans 14 amino acids. CDR3 protein: CASSQDGWGTEAFF. The DNA for the CDR3 is TGCGCCAGCAGCCAAGATGGTTGGGGGACTGAAGCTTTCTTT.

This clonotype was observed at least ten times. The genes are TRBV5-1 and TRBJ2-7; D call uncertain. Germline-derived CDR1 and CDR2 are SGHRS and YFSETQ. The CDR3 runs 13 residues. V lost 4 bases and J lost 2, with 10 bases in between. CDR3 sequence: CASSPRSAYEQYF. CDR3 coding DNA: TGCGCCAGCAGCCCTCGGTCAGCCTACGAGCAGTACTTC.

The J gene is TRBJ2-3, the V gene TRBV5-1; 10 bases align to TRBD1. CDR1 is SGHRS, CDR2 YFSETQ, per germline. The ends lost 4 bases at V and 4 bases at J; junction bases unmatched: 6. The CDR3 consists of 15 residues. CDR3 loop: CASSPRDRGPDTQYF. CDR3 bases: TGCGCCAGCAGCCCGAGGGACAGGGGCCCAGATACGCAGTATTTT.

This clonotype was counted ten times or more. This rearrangement joins TRBV5-1 to TRBJ2-1; tentatively, D is TRBD2 (5 bases). Germline V CDR1 and CDR2: SGHRS, YFSETQ. Trimming took 7 bases from V and 0 from J, leaving 14 bases between them. CDR3 length equals 15 residues. The CDR3 DNA follows: TGCGCCAGCGGGAAGCGGTCCCCCTCCTACAATGAGCAGTTCTTC. Amino acids: CASGKRSPSYNEQFF. Using reference TRBV5-1 and TRBJ2-1 for the parts outside the CDR3, the full variable domain is KAGVTQTPRYLIKTRGQQVTLSCSPISGHRSVSWYQQTPGQGLQFLFEYFSETQRNKGNFPGRFSGRQFSNSRSEMNVSTLELGDSALYLCASGKRSPSYNEQFFGPGTRLTVL.